The TCR beta chain described here comes from a study of spatial heterogeneity in lung cancer. TCRdb reprocessed the 5' RACE reads via MiXCR and lists one record per CDR3 protein. The sample shows roughly 72,000 distinct CDR3 sequences, approximately 8.9% of them seen only once. Time point of the sample: blood at routine non-recurrence follow-up after resection. CDR3 length: 15 residues. In germline, CDR1 is WSHSY, CDR2 SAAADI. Trimming took 2 bases from V and 8 from J; bases not matched to a gene: 8. The source of this sequence is a female donor with early-stage non-small cell lung cancer. This material consisted of PBMCs, taken at follow-up. V gene TRBV10-2 combines with J gene TRBJ1-2; 10 bases align to TRBD1. CDR3 DNA sequence: TGCGCCAGCAGTGAGGTCGGGACAGGGGTATACGGCTACACCTTC. Residues: CASSEVGTGVYGYTF.